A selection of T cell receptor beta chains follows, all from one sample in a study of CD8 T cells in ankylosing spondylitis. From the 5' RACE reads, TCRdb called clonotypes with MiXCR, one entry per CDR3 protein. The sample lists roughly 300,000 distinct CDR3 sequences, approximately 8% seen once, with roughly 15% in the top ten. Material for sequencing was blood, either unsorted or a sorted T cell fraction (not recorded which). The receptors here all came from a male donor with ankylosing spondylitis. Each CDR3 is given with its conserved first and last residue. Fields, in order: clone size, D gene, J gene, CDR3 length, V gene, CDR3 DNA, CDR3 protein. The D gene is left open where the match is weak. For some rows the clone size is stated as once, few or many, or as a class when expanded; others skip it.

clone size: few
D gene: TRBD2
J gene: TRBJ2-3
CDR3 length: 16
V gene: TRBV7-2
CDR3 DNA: TGTGCCAGCAGCTTAAGGGCTAGCGGGACTACAGATACGCAGTATTTT
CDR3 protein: CASSLRASGTTDTQYF

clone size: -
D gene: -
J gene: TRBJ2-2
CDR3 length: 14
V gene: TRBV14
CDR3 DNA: TGTGCCAGCAGCTCCGGGATGTACACCGGGGAGCTGTTTTTT
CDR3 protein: CASSSGMYTGELFF

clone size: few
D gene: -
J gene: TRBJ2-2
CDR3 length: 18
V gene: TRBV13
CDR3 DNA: TGTGCCAGCACCCGTGCCTTAGGACGTCAGATTCACACCGGGGAGCTGTTTTTT
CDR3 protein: CASTRALGRQIHTGELFF

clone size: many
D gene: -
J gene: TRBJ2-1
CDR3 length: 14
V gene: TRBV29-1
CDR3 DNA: TGCAGCGTTGCTAAAGCGGGCTCCTACAATGAGCAGTTCTTC
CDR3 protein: CSVAKAGSYNEQFF

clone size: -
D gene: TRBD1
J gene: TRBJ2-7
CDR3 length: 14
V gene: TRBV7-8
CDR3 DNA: TGTGCCAGCAGCTTTGCAGGGGGCAGGGACGAGCAGTACTTC
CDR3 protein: CASSFAGGRDEQYF

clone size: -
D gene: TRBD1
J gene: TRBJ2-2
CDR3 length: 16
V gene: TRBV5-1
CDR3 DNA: TGCGCCAGCAGCTCGCCGGGACAGGGTAACACCGGGGAGCTGTTTTTT
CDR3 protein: CASSSPGQGNTGELFF

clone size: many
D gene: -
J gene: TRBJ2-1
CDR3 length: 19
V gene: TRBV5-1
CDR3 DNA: TGCGCCAGCAGCTTGTACCCCTTCGTCGGGCAGGGAATCTACAATGAGCAGTTCTTC
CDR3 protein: CASSLYPFVGQGIYNEQFF

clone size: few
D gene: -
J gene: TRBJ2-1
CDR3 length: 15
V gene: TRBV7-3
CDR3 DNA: TGTGCCAGCAGCTTACACGCTAGTTCCGTCTATGAGCAGTTCTTC
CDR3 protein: CASSLHASSVYEQFF

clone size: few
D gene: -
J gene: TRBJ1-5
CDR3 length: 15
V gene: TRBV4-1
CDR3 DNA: TGCGCCAGCAGCCAAGAGGAGGGGGGGCCTCAGCCCCAGCATTTT
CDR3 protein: CASSQEEGGPQPQHF

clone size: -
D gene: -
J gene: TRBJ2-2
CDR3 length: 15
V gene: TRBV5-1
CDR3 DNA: TGCGCCAGCAGCTTGTCCCTAGTTAACACCGGGGAGCTGTTTTTT
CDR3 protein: CASSLSLVNTGELFF

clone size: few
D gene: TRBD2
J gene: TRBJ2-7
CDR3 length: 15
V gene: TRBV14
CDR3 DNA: TGTGCCAGCAGCCAAGAACTAGCGGGAGGCCACGAGCAGTACTTC
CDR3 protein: CASSQELAGGHEQYF

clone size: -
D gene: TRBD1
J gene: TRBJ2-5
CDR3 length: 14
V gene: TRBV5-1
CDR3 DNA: TGCGCCAGCAGCCAGGGACAGGGGGTAAAGACCCAGTACTTC
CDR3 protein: CASSQGQGVKTQYF

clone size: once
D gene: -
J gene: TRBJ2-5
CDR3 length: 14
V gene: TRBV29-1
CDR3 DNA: TGCAGCGTTGATACGGTTGTCGGAGGGGGGACCCAGTACTTC
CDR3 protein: CSVDTVVGGGTQYF

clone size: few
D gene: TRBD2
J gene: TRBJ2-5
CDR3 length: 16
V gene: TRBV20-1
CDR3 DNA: TGCAGTGCTAGACCACTGCCGGGACTAGCGGTAGAGACCCAGTACTTC
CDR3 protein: CSARPLPGLAVETQYF

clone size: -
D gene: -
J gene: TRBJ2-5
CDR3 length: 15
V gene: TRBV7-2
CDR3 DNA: TGTGCCAGCAGCGTCACTAGGGTGCCCCAAGAGACCCAGTACTTC
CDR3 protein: CASSVTRVPQETQYF

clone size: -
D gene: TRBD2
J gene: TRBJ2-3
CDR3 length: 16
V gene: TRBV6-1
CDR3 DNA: TGTGCCAGCCGCCGAGGAGGACGGGAGGTCGGAGATACGCAGTATTTT
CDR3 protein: CASRRGGREVGDTQYF

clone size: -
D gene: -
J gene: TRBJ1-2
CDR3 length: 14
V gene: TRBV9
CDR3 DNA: TGTGCCAGCAGCCCCTTGAGGGGACACGATGGCTACACCTTC
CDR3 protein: CASSPLRGHDGYTF

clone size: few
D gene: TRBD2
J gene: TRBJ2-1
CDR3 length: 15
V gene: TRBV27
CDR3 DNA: TGTGCCAGCAGTTTATCTAGCGGGGACTACAATGAGCAGTTCTTC
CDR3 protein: CASSLSSGDYNEQFF

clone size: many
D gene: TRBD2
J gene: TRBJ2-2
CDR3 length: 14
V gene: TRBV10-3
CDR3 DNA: TGTGCCACCTTGAGAGCGGGAGACACCGGGGAGCTGTTTTTT
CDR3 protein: CATLRAGDTGELFF

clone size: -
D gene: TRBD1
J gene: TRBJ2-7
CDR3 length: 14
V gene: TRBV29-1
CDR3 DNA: TGCAGCGTCGGACGGACAGGGGTATCCTACGAGCAGTACTTC
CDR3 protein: CSVGRTGVSYEQYF